This T cell receptor beta chain derives from a study of shared clonotypes between healthy human individuals. Generated by immunoSEQ multiplex PCR, the TCRdb table keeps only in-frame clones and is missing some. This sample has approximately 1,500,000 clones, with roughly 96% found just once. Points on this clone: As yet, its antigen is unknown.

Study conclusions and caveats: The diversity represented, both genetic and in exposure history, was limited by few donors.

This sequence was found in a man aged 25 to 40 in good health. The sample comprised naive CD4+ T cells sorted from blood. Subset here: CD45RA+ positively selected.

In DNA, the CDR3 is TGTGCCAGCGGCTATCCGGGACCTCTAAGCGAGCAGTACTTC. Protein product: CASGYPGPLSEQYF. The chain couples TRBV28 to TRBJ2-7, with D perhaps assigned TRBD1 or TRBD2 (5 bases each). This CDR3 has 14 residues. The V end lost 8 bases, the J end lost 6 bases, and 20 bases lay between the germline ends. Germline CDR1 and CDR2: MDHEN and SYDVKM.